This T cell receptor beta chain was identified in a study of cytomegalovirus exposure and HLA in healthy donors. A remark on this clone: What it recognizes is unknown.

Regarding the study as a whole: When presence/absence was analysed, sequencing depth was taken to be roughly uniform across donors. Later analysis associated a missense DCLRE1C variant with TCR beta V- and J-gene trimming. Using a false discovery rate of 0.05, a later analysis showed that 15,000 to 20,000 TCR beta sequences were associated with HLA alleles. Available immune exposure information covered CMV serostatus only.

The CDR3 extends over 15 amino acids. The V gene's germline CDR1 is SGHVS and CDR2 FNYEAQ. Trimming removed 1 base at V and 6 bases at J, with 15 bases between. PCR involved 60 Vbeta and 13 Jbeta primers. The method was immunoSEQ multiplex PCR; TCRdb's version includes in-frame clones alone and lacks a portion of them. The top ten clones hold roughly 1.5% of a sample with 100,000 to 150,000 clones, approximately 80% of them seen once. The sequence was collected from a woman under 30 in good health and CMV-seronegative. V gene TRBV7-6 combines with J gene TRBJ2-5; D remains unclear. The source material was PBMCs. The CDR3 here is CASSLEQARAQTQYF. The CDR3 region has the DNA TGTGCCAGCAGCTTAGAGCAGGCCCGAGCTCAGACCCAGTACTTC.